The source of this T cell receptor (beta chain) is a study of blood T cell repertoires in COVID-19. Overall study context: The United States, Italy and Spain supplied acute and convalescent COVID-19 samples. T cells, B-cell-depleted T cells, or PBMCs provided the cDNA or gDNA that served as material.

The ends were cut back, 5 bases at V and 3 bases at J, with 16 bases in the middle. Germline assignment: CDR1 SEHNR and CDR2 FQNEAQ (reference sequence). This CDR3 is built from 16 residues. In the original processing: Amplifying reference gene primers gave estimates of nucleated cell counts. The table came from immunoSEQ multiplex PCR; TCRdb's copy has only in-frame clones and leaves some out. For V, J and clone size, that table is used; D and trimming come from the DNA. The sample includes 410,000 or so clones, 80% to 90% of them seen just once. J is TRBJ2-2 and V is TRBV7-9; possible D gene TRBD1, 6 bases. The specimen was peripheral blood. The TCR sequence derives from a woman aged 25 to 39 with active or convalescent COVID-19. The CDR3 loop reads CASSPYGAGDTGELFF. DNA of the CDR3: TGTGCCAGCAGCCCCTATGGGGCAGGGGACACCGGGGAGCTGTTTTTT.